The clone carrying this TCR beta chain was detected once. This specimen comes from a study of blood T cell repertoires in COVID-19. For the study at large: Sites across the United States, Italy and Spain contributed samples from acute and convalescent COVID-19. PBMCs, B-cell-depleted T cells, or T cells were the source of the cDNA or gDNA that made up the material.

V was trimmed by 1 base and J by 3 bases, leaving 12 bases between them. The CDR3 loop spans 15 amino acids. Germline CDR1 SGHAT, CDR2 FQNNGV. Original data processing: It was from reference gene primer amplification that nucleated cell counts were estimated. Data came from immunoSEQ multiplex PCR; TCRdb stores just in-frame clones and leaves some out. From that table come the V and J calls and clone size; the DNA was used to work out D and trimming. This repertoire shows about 190,000 clones, roughly 90% found once; its top ten account for 0.62%. The clonotype originates from a man aged 50-59 years with acute or convalescent COVID-19. Material: peripheral blood. The chain recombines TRBV11-2 with TRBJ1-1; TRBD1 might be the D (6 bases). DNA of the CDR3: TGTGCCAGCAGCTTAGCCTCAGGGGTGTACACTGAAGCTTTCTTT. Translation gives CASSLASGVYTEAFF.